The 29 T cell receptor beta chains given below trace back to one sample, sequenced in a study of blood T cell repertoires in COVID-19. Here immunoSEQ multiplex PCR was the method, and the copy in TCRdb shows in-frame clones only, minus some. Of more than 150,000 clones in the sample, roughly four fifths were seen once. The specimen was peripheral blood. These receptors originate from a human donor in a cohort sampled during active COVID-19.

CDR3 nucleotides: TGTGCTACCGCAGATTTCAATCAGCCCCAGCATTTT. It yields the protein CATADFNQPQHF. J is TRBJ1-5 and V is TRBV12-5; D remains ambiguous. Germline loops: CDR1 LGHNT, CDR2 FRNRAP. The CDR3 has 12 amino acids. Trimming took 10 bases from V and 3 from J, leaving 10 bases between them.

CDR3 amino acids: CATDPSGGALETQYF. In DNA form, the CDR3 reads TGTGCCACCGATCCTAGCGGGGGGGCCCTTGAGACCCAGTACTTC. This chain connects TRBV7-8 to TRBJ2-5; 12 positions agree with TRBD2. The CDR3 is made up of 15 amino acids. Germline V gives CDR1 SGHVS, CDR2 FQNEAQ. Losses at the gene ends were 10 bases for V and 5 bases for J; bases not matched to a gene: 11.

The V call is TRBV3-1 (or the pseudogene TRBV3-2), the J call TRBJ2-1; 11 bases are shared with TRBD2. Germline V gene lookup returns CDR1 LGHDT and CDR2 YNNKEL (reference sequence). V dropped 0 bases and J dropped 9; count of bases not matched to a gene: 4. The CDR3 is 15 amino acids. CDR3 nucleotides: TGTGCCAGCAGCCAAGATAGCGGGGGGGCGGGTGAGCAGTTCTTC. Translating gives CASSQDSGGAGEQFF.

This clone has only a few counts. The chain employs TRBV2 and TRBJ2-7; no clear D gene. The CDR3 consists of 13 residues. With 3 bases removed from V and 5 bases from J, the gap between germline ends came to 11 bases. CDR1 and CDR2 from the germline V gene are SNHLY and FYNNEI. The CDR3 coding sequence is TGTGCCAGCAGTGACGGTTTCCAGGACGAGCAGTACTTC. It encodes CASSDGFQDEQYF.

The chain combines TRBV19 with TRBJ1-1, with unresolved D. Germline-derived CDR1 and CDR2 are LNHDA and SQIVND (reference sequence). This CDR3 contains 14 residues. Trimming shortened V by 1 base and J by 3 bases, and 9 bases separated the two germline ends. The chain's CDR3 is CASSIGALDTEAFF. For the CDR3, the DNA is TGTGCCAGTAGTATAGGTGCACTCGACACTGAAGCTTTCTTT.

This chain uses TRBV9 with TRBJ1-2; a possible D gene is TRBD1 (6 bases). This CDR3 region has 15 residues. Per the germline V gene, CDR1 is SGDLS and CDR2 is YYNGEE. V was pared by 0 bases and J by 7 bases, with 16 bases between. The CDR3 here is CASSVDPGDPPGYTF. In nucleotides, the CDR3 is TGTGCCAGCAGCGTAGATCCAGGGGACCCTCCTGGCTACACCTTC. The variable domain in full, completed from reference TRBV9 and TRBJ1-2, reads DSGVTQTPKHLITATGQRVTLRCSPRSGDLSVYWYQQSLDQGLQFLIQYYNGEERAKGNILERFSAQQFPDLHSELNLSSLELGDSALYFCASSVDPGDPPGYTFGSGTRLTVV.

The chain joins TRBV12-3 or TRBV12-4 to TRBJ1-2; 7 nucleotides align to TRBD1. V trimming: 7 bases; J trimming: 4 bases; junction bases outside the gene matches: 6. The CDR3 runs 13 residues. The CDR3 DNA reads as TGTGCCAGCACCCCAGGGGGATCCTATGGCTACACCTTC. Its protein is CASTPGGSYGYTF.

This clone was recorded once. V is TRBV19 and J is TRBJ1-2, with TRBD1 identical over 8 bases. Germline V gives CDR1 LNHDA, CDR2 SQIVND (reference sequence). Losses at the gene ends were 6 bases for V and 6 bases for J; bases not matched to a gene: 9. The length of the CDR3 is 14 residues. The CDR3 spells CASRKQGVANGYTF. CDR3 in DNA: TGTGCCAGTAGGAAACAGGGGGTGGCGAATGGCTACACCTTC.

The chain uses TRBV9 and TRBJ2-7; 7 positions match TRBD1. From germline, CDR1 is SGDLS and CDR2 YYNGEE. The trim removed 3 bases at V and 1 base at J, leaving 4 bases unmatched. CDR3 length: 14 residues. The CDR3 DNA is TGTGCCAGCAGCGCCACAGGGGATTCCTACGAGCAGTACTTC. It codes for CASSATGDSYEQYF.

The chain carries TRBV6-1 and TRBJ2-7; weak D call: TRBD1 (5 bases). V lost 2 bases to trimming and J lost 4 bases, with 15 bases between them. Germline assignment: CDR1 MNHNS and CDR2 SASEGT. The CDR3 extends over 15 amino acids. The CDR3 DNA follows: TGTGCCAGCAGTGAAATCGGTCTAAGGGGTTACGAGCAGTACTTC. This gives the protein CASSEIGLRGYEQYF.

The CDR3 here is CSVEGDRGRRYGYTF. Here the CDR3 DNA reads TGCAGCGTTGAAGGCGACAGGGGGAGGAGGTATGGCTACACCTTC. This chain links TRBV29-1 with TRBJ1-2; 9 positions match TRBD1. CDR1 and CDR2 (germline): SQVTM, ANQGSEA. Trimming took 1 base from V and 5 from J; bases not matched to a gene: 8. The CDR3 consists of 15 residues.

The rearrangement joins TRBV6-6 to TRBJ2-7, with TRBD2 matching 7 bases. V shed 10 bases and J 6 bases; nucleotides not matched to a gene: 12. CDR1 is MNHNY and CDR2 is SVGAGI in the germline V gene (reference sequence). CDR3 length equals 13 residues. The CDR3: CATSRTSDIEQYF. CDR3 coding DNA: TGTGCCACCTCAAGGACTAGTGATATCGAGCAGTACTTC.

The rearrangement uses TRBV13 and TRBJ1-1; TRBD1 aligns across 7 bases. There are 16 residues in the CDR3. V lost 1 base and J lost 3; bases outside the gene matches: 8. Germline values: CDR1 PRHDT, CDR2 FYEKMQ (reference sequence). The CDR3 bases are TGTGCCAGCAGCTTAGCGAGGGGGCGAGTGGACACTGAAGCTTTCTTT. It translates to CASSLARGRVDTEAFF.

This rearrangement joins TRBV12-5 to TRBJ1-1; D is ambiguous. This CDR3 is built from 13 residues. Germline-derived CDR1 and CDR2 are LGHNT and FRNRAP. Trimming removed 2 bases at V and 10 bases at J, with 14 bases between. The CDR3 loop reads CASGLYSGALAFF. The CDR3 region has the DNA TGTGCTAGTGGTTTGTATTCCGGAGCTCTAGCTTTCTTT.

The chain is built from TRBV5-1 and TRBJ2-3; TRBD1 aligns across 9 bases. The CDR3 spans 15 residues. Per the germline V gene, CDR1 is SGHRS and CDR2 is YFSETQ. J lost 3 bases, V lost 4 bases, and 6 bases had no gene match. CDR3 coding DNA: TGCGCCAGCAGCCAGGGACAGGGAGGAACAGATACGCAGTATTTT. This codes for CASSQGQGGTDTQYF.

This clone was detected only once. The chain employs TRBV4-1 and TRBJ2-1; 13 bases are a match to TRBD2. Germline CDR1 is MGHRA and CDR2 is YSYEKL. This CDR3 has 16 residues. The ends lost 0 bases at V and 4 bases at J; junction bases unmatched: 0. The CDR3 reads CASSQEGLAGYNEQFF. The CDR3 nucleotides read TGCGCCAGCAGCCAAGAGGGACTAGCGGGGTACAATGAGCAGTTCTTC.

V usage is TRBV7-2 and J usage is TRBJ2-5, with 7 bases lining up with TRBD1. The germline gives CDR1 SGHTA, CDR2 FQGNSA. CDR3 length: 13 residues. The ends lost 4 bases at V and 6 bases at J; junction bases unmatched: 5. The CDR3 DNA reads as TGTGCCAGCAGCTCTGACAGGGTTCAGACCCAGTACTTC. Its translation: CASSSDRVQTQYF.

The rearrangement uses TRBV7-9 and TRBJ2-3, with 9 bases matching TRBD2. CDR3 length: 15 amino acids. Germline-derived CDR1 and CDR2 are SEHNR and FQNEAQ (reference sequence). The ends lost 6 bases at V and 1 base at J; junction bases unmatched: 5. CDR3 sequence reads: CASSPSGEGTDTQYF. Here the CDR3 DNA reads TGTGCCAGCAGTCCTAGCGGGGAGGGCACAGATACGCAGTATTTT. The entire variable domain, with the rest obtained from reference TRBV7-9 and TRBJ2-3, is as follows: DTGVSQNPRHKITKRGQNVTFRCDPISEHNRLYWYRQTLGQGPEFLTYFQNEAQLEKSRLLSDRFSAERPKGSFSTLEIQRTEQGDSAMYLCASSPSGEGTDTQYFGPGTRLTVL.

The chain carries TRBV20-1 and TRBJ1-2; unclear D gene. The germline CDR1 and CDR2 sequences are DFQATT and SNEGSKA (reference sequence). The CDR3 consists of 11 residues. V was pared by 6 bases and J by 10 bases, with 15 bases between. The CDR3 DNA reads as TGCAGTGCGCCAGGATACTTTTCCTACACCTTC. Its protein is CSAPGYFSYTF.

The rearrangement joins TRBV7-9 to TRBJ1-1; D not resolved. Germline V gene lookup returns CDR1 SEHNR and CDR2 FQNEAQ (reference sequence). Between the trimmed V and J ends, which lost 1 base and 7 bases, there was a span of 13 bases. The CDR3 loop spans 14 amino acids. DNA of the CDR3: TGTGCCAGCAGCTTAGGTGCCACTACCTTTGAAGCTTTCTTT. This sequence encodes CASSLGATTFEAFF.

This clone showed up just a few times. This chain links TRBV5-1 with TRBJ2-2; tentatively, D is TRBD2 (5 bases). This CDR3 has 13 amino acids. Between the trimmed V and J ends, which lost 6 bases and 5 bases, there was a span of 11 bases. The germline gives CDR1 SGHRS, CDR2 YFSETQ. CDR3: CASNPTGTGELFF. The CDR3 coding sequence is TGCGCCAGCAACCCTACGGGGACCGGGGAGCTGTTTTTT.

The CDR3 DNA sequence: TGTGCCAGCAGCCCCTGGGGGGACAGCTACAATGAGCAGTTCTTC. Protein sequence: CASSPWGDSYNEQFF. The chain employs TRBV11-2 and TRBJ2-1, with a weak D call TRBD1 (7 bases). This CDR3 comprises 15 residues. V shed 5 bases and J shed 3 bases, with 14 bases lying between them. Germline values: CDR1 SGHAT, CDR2 FQNNGV.

V gene TRBV19 combines with J gene TRBJ1-5; TRBD1 is a possible D gene (5 bases). Germline assignment: CDR1 LNHDA and CDR2 SQIVND (reference sequence). The CDR3 extends over 15 amino acids. V was pared by 3 bases and J by 2 bases, with 11 bases between. The CDR3 nucleotides read TGTGCCAGTAGTATGGGGGGTGACGGCAATCAGCCCCAGCATTTT. Amino acid sequence: CASSMGGDGNQPQHF.

This clone is a singleton in its sample. The rearrangement joins TRBV5-1 to TRBJ2-3; 9 bases fit TRBD1. CDR1 and CDR2 (germline): SGHRS, YFSETQ. CDR3 length: 16 residues. J lost 6 bases, V lost 0 bases, and 8 bases had no gene match. CDR3 nucleotide sequence: TGCGCCAGCAGCTTGGCCGTGGACAGGGGTGCGGATACGCAGTATTTT. Translating it yields CASSLAVDRGADTQYF.

The J gene is TRBJ2-1, the V gene TRBV3-1 (or the pseudogene TRBV3-2); TRBD2 aligns across 13 bases. This CDR3 spans 20 amino acids. CDR1 is LGHDT and CDR2 is YNNKEL in the germline V gene (reference sequence). Trimming took 1 base from V and 8 from J; bases not matched to a gene: 17. CDR3 nucleotide sequence: TGTGCCAGCAGCCAAGTCGCGAGGTGGCCTGGGACTAGCGGGATAGATGAGCAGTTCTTC. This codes for CASSQVARWPGTSGIDEQFF.

This chain links TRBV11-2 with TRBJ1-3; D not certain. Trimming took off 0 bases at V and 1 base at J, with 10 bases between the two ends. The CDR3 runs 16 residues. Germline V gene data show CDR1 as SGHAT and CDR2 as FQNNGV. CDR3 sequence: CASSLDPQVSGNTIYF. CDR3 nucleotides: TGTGCCAGCAGCTTAGATCCTCAGGTTTCTGGAAACACCATATATTTT.

The V call is TRBV13, the J call TRBJ2-7; D is ambiguous. Deletions cut 5 bases from V and 7 bases from J, with 15 bases between. Germline V gene sequence: CDR1 PRHDT, CDR2 FYEKMQ (reference sequence). This CDR3 spans 13 amino acids. As DNA, the CDR3 is TGTGCCAGCAGCGGCGCCAGGAATGGGGAGCAGTACTTC. It encodes CASSGARNGEQYF.

This clone is a singleton in its sample. V gene TRBV10-3 combines with J gene TRBJ2-2, with a possible D match to TRBD2 (5 bases). This CDR3 is 14 amino acids long. The germline V gene encodes CDR1 ENHRY and CDR2 SYGVKD. Trimming stripped 2 bases from V and 1 base from J, with 5 bases between. CDR3 coding DNA: TGTGCCATCAGTGAGCGGGGGAACACCGGGGAGCTGTTTTTT. Translation gives CAISERGNTGELFF.

The rearrangement links TRBV10-2 to TRBJ2-3; TRBD2 might be the D (7 bases). CDR1 and CDR2 from the germline V gene are WSHSY and SAAADI. This CDR3 contains 14 residues. V was cut by 5 bases and J by 5 bases, with 14 bases left in between. CDR3 in DNA: TGCGCCAGCAGTCGGGGGGCACAGGGAGATACGCAGTATTTT. Translating gives CASSRGAQGDTQYF.